The TCR beta chain under discussion was sequenced for a study of regulatory T cells in long-lasting Graves disease. Germline V gives CDR1 MDHEN, CDR2 SYDVKM. The V and J ends lost 5 bases and 1 base respectively, with 11 bases between them. This CDR3 has 14 residues. Both iRepertoire HTBI primers and Arm-PCR of CDR3 regions were used to build the TCR beta libraries. A single record per CDR3 protein comes from TCRdb applying MiXCR to the multiplex PCR reads. The data contain roughly 700,000 distinct CDR3 sequences, around 30% of them seen just once; the ten biggest clones take up roughly 46%. The study, taken as a whole, reports: With under 3,500 shared public clonotypes, persistent patients exceeded new patients, who shared over 850. Favored gene segments in persistent disease were TRBV28, TRBJ1-2 and TRBJ2-5.

Note on this clonotype: What it binds is unknown.

Time point indicated: persistent/refractory GD, antithyroid drugs over 5 years with positive TRAb. Scientists built the TCR library using RNA that was extracted from PBMCs. The material was peripheral blood mononuclear cells (PBMCs), obtained when the disease was refractory, from a patient treated with antithyroid drugs. The V and J genes are TRBV28 and TRBJ1-1; possibly TRBD1 for D (6 bases). The sequence was collected from a female donor with Graves disease. CDR3 bases: TGTGCCAGCAGTACCCCGGGACAGAACACTGAAGCTTTCTTT. Translation: CASSTPGQNTEAFF. The full variable domain, rest sourced from reference TRBV28 and TRBJ1-1, is DVKVTQSSRYLVKRTGEKVFLECVQDMDHENMFWYRQDPGLGLRLIYFSYDVKMKEKGDIPEGYSVSREKKERFSLILESASTNQTSMYLCASSTPGQNTEAFFGQGTRLTVV.